This entry concerns a single TCR beta chain. Germline trimming cut 0 bases from V and 1 base from J; bases unmatched to any gene: 11. Germline CDR1 is LGHDT and CDR2 is YNNKEL (reference sequence). The CDR3 sequence is 18 residues long. The sample belongs to a study of blood T cell repertoires in COVID-19. Study background: Samples representing acute and convalescent COVID-19 were sourced from the United States, Italy and Spain.

Clones were sequenced by immunoSEQ multiplex PCR, and TCRdb holds only the in-frame ones, with some missing. Of around 300,000 clones listed, around 86% are singletons. The chain joins TRBV3-1 (or the pseudogene TRBV3-2) to TRBJ2-7; 8 bases fit TRBD1. The clonotype comes from a woman aged 25 to 39 with active or convalescent COVID-19. Specimen: peripheral blood. The CDR3 DNA sequence: TGTGCCAGCAGCCAAGACGGGACAGGCCAGGTTGGTTCCTACGAGCAGTACTTC. Amino acids: CASSQDGTGQVGSYEQYF.